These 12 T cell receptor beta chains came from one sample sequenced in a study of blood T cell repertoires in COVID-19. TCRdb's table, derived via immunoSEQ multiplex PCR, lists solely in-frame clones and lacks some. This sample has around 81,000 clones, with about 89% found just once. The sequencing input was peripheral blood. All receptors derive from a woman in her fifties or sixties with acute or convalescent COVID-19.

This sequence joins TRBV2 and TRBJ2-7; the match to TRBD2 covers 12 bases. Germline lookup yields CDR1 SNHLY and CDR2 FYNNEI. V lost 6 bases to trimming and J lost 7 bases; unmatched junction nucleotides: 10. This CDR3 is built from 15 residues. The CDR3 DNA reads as TGTGCCAGCAGAACCGGACTAGCGGGGCTGAGAGAGCAGTACTTC. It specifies CASRTGLAGLREQYF.

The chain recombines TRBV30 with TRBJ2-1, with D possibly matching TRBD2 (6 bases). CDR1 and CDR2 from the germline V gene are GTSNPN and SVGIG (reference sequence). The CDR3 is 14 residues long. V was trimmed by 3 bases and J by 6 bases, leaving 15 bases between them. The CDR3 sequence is CAWRRGTPFNEQFF. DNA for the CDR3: TGTGCCTGGAGACGGGGGACTCCCTTCAATGAGCAGTTCTTC.

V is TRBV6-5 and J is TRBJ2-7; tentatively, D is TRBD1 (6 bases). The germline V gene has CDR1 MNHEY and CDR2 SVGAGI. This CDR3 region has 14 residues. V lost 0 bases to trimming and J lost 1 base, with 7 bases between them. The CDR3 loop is CASSYSDSSYEQYF. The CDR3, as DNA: TGTGCCAGCAGTTACTCGGACAGTTCCTACGAGCAGTACTTC.

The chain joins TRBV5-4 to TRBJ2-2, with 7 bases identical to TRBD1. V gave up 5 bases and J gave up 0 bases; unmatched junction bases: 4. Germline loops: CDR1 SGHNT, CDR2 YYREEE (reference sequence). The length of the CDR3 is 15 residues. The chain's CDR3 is CASSDRVPNTGELFF. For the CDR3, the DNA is TGTGCCAGCAGTGACAGGGTACCGAACACCGGGGAGCTGTTTTTT.

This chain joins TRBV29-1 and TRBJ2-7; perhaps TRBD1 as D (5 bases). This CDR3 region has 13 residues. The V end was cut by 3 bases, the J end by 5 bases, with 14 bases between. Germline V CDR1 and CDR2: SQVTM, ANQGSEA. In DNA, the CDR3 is TGCAGCGTTGAGGGGCGATCAGGTCACGAGCAGTACTTC. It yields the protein CSVEGRSGHEQYF.

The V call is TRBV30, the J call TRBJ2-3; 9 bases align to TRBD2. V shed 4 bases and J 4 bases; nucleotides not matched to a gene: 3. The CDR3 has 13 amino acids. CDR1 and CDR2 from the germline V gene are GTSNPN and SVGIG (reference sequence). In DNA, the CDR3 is TGTGCCTGGAAAGTAGCGGGAGCAGATACGCAGTATTTT. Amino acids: CAWKVAGADTQYF.

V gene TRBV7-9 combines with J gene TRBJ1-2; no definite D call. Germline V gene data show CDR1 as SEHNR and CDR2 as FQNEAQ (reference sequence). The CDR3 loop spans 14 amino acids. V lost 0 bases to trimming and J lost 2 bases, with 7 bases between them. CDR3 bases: TGTGCCAGCAGCTTAGCAGCGGACAACTATGGCTACACCTTC. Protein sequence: CASSLAADNYGYTF.

This CDR3 reads CASSLDRAGEQFF. In DNA form, the CDR3 reads TGTGCCAGCTCCCTGGACAGGGCGGGTGAGCAGTTCTTC. The chain is built from TRBV6-4 and TRBJ2-1, with TRBD1 matching over 8 bases. V lost 8 bases, J lost 9 bases, and 9 bases stayed unmatched. The length of the CDR3 is 13 residues. Per germline, CDR1 MRHNA and CDR2 SNTAGT.

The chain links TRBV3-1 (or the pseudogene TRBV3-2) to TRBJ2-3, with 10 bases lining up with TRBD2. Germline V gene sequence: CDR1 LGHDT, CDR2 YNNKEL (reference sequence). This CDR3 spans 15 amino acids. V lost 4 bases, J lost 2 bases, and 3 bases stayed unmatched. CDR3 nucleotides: TGTGCCAGCAGCCCCCTAGCGGGAGTCACAGATACGCAGTATTTT. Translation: CASSPLAGVTDTQYF.

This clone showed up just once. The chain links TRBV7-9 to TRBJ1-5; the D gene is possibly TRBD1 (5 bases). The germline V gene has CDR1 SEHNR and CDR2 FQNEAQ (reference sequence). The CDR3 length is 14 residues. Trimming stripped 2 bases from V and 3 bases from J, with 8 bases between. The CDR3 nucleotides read TGTGCCAGCAGCTTACAGGGATACAATCAGCCCCAGCATTTT. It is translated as CASSLQGYNQPQHF.

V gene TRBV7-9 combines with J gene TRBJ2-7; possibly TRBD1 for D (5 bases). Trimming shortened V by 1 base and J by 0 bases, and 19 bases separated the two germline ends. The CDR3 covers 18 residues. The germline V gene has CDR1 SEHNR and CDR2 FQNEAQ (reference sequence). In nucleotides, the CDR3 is TGTGCCAGCAGCTTAGTTCAGTTTGGGGCCCTAAGCTCCTACGAGCAGTACTTC. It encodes CASSLVQFGALSSYEQYF.

The CDR3 spells CATSRDLSLSGYTF. DNA for the CDR3: TGTGCCACCAGCAGAGATCTGAGTCTTTCCGGCTACACCTTC. This chain joins TRBV15 and TRBJ1-2; the D is unclear. V was clipped by 0 bases and J by 8 bases, with 13 bases between them. This CDR3 spans 14 amino acids. CDR1 and CDR2 from the germline V gene are LNHNV and YYDKDF (reference sequence).